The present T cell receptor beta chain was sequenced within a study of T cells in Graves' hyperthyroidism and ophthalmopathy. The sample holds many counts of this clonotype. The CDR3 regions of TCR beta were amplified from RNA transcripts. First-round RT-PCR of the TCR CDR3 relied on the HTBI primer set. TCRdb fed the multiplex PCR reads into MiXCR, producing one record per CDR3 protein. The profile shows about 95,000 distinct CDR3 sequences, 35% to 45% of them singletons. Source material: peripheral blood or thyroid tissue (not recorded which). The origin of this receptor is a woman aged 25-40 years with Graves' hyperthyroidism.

The CDR3 loop reads CASSPRDRGFTEAFF. DNA for the CDR3: TGTGCCAGCAGTCCCCGGGACAGGGGCTTTACTGAAGCTTTCTTT. This chain connects TRBV2 to TRBJ1-1; 10 bases are a match to TRBD1. CDR1 SNHLY and CDR2 FYNNEI come from the germline V gene. The length of the CDR3 is 15 residues. J gave up 5 bases and V 5 bases, and 8 bases lay outside the gene matches.